The 27 T cell receptor beta chains listed next were all sequenced from one sample in a study of blood T cells in healthy people across ages. A J-beta primer mix and a sample-barcoded 5' primer were used in a second PCR of roughly 6 to 11 cycles. Using its own MiXCR run on the 5' RACE reads, TCRdb lists one record per CDR3 protein. Here the sample spans 1.5 million to 1.8 million distinct CDR3 sequences, less than 45% being singletons. Sequencing was performed on blood. All receptors come from a woman aged 18-29 years in good health.

This rearrangement joins TRBV12-3 or TRBV12-4 to TRBJ1-2; 10 nucleotides match TRBD1. This CDR3 comprises 15 residues. The trim removed 1 base at V and 8 bases at J, leaving 7 bases unmatched. This CDR3 is CASSLVGDRGRGYTF. Written as DNA, the CDR3 is TGTGCCAGCAGTTTAGTTGGGGACAGGGGCCGAGGCTACACCTTC.

The chain combines TRBV29-1 with TRBJ1-1, with D possibly TRBD1 on 6 matching bases. Germline V gene lookup returns CDR1 SQVTM and CDR2 ANQGSEA. This CDR3 contains 12 residues. V was pared by 4 bases and J by 5 bases, with 11 bases between. The CDR3 DNA follows: TGCAGCGTTGGGGCCAGGGGTACTGAAGCTTTCTTT. Protein sequence: CSVGARGTEAFF.

The sample holds a few counts of this clonotype. The chain has TRBV13 and TRBJ2-7; 7 bases map to TRBD2. The CDR3 totals 14 residues. Germline CDR1 and CDR2: PRHDT and FYEKMQ (reference sequence). V dropped 6 bases and J dropped 0; count of bases not matched to a gene: 5. The CDR3, as DNA: TGTGCCAGCAGGCTAGCGGTTAGCTCCTACGAGCAGTACTTC. As protein: CASRLAVSSYEQYF. Supplemented by reference TRBV13 and TRBJ2-7, the full variable domain reads AAGVIQSPRHLIKEKRETATLKCYPIPRHDTVYWYQQGPGQDPQFLISFYEKMQSDKGSIPDRFSAQQFSDYHSELNMSSLELGDSALYFCASRLAVSSYEQYFGPGTRLTVT.

This chain connects TRBV6-5 to TRBJ2-5; 11 nucleotides match TRBD2. J gave up 13 bases and V 0 bases, and 10 bases lay outside the gene matches. CDR1 and CDR2 from the germline V gene are MNHEY and SVGAGI. The CDR3 is made up of 15 amino acids. The CDR3 spells CASSYSKGLAVRLYF. The CDR3, as DNA: TGTGCCAGCAGTTACTCGAAGGGACTAGCGGTTAGACTGTACTTC.

The chain uses TRBV6-5 and TRBJ1-4; D gene unclear. The V gene lost 0 bases and the J gene lost 4 bases, with 9 bases spanning the gap. The CDR3 has 15 amino acids. Germline CDR1 and CDR2: MNHEY and SVGAGI. The CDR3: CASSYSRTGNEKLFF. The CDR3 DNA is TGTGCCAGCAGTTACTCCCGGACGGGTAATGAAAAACTGTTTTTT.

The chain is built from TRBV5-1 and TRBJ2-1; perhaps TRBD1 as D (5 bases). V was clipped by 3 bases and J by 5 bases, with 15 bases between them. This CDR3 is built from 15 residues. CDR1 and CDR2 from the germline V gene are SGHRS and YFSETQ. In DNA, the CDR3 is TGCGCCAGCAGCTCCGTCAGAGTAGGGGACAATGAGCAGTTCTTC. Its translation is CASSSVRVGDNEQFF.

Many counts were recorded for this clonotype. J is TRBJ2-5 and V is TRBV7-2; TRBD2 matches at 12 bases. There are 13 residues in the CDR3. J was trimmed by 9 bases and V by 2 bases; bases with no gene match: 1. Germline V gene sequence: CDR1 SGHTA, CDR2 FQGNSA. CDR3 amino acids: CASSLLAGGPQYF. In nucleotides, the CDR3 is TGTGCCAGCAGCTTACTAGCGGGGGGGCCCCAGTACTTC.

This clonotype was observed a handful of times. V usage is TRBV7-2 and J usage is TRBJ1-5, with D maybe TRBD1 (5 bases). CDR3 length: 13 amino acids. Trimming pared 6 bases from V and 4 bases from J, leaving 10 bases between. Germline V gene data show CDR1 as SGHTA and CDR2 as FQGNSA. As DNA, the CDR3 is TGTGCCAGCAGACTGGGACGGAATCAGCCCCAGCATTTT. As protein: CASRLGRNQPQHF.

This clonotype was detected only a few times. The chain employs TRBV15 and TRBJ1-4; unclear D gene. CDR1 is LNHNV and CDR2 is YYDKDF in the germline V gene (reference sequence). The germline V and J ends were trimmed by 0 bases and 8 bases, with 13 bases remaining between them. The CDR3 runs 15 residues. The DNA for the CDR3 is TGTGCCACCAGCAGAGATTGGGCCGTAGGCGAAAAACTGTTTTTT. It yields the protein CATSRDWAVGEKLFF.

The chain carries TRBV2 and TRBJ2-4; no firm D call. The assigned J gene may be wrong: the sequence end matches TRBJ2-5 better. CDR3 length equals 13 residues. Germline V gene sequence: CDR1 SNHLY, CDR2 FYNNEI. CDR3 region: CASSDYREETQYF. The CDR3 DNA reads TGTGCCAGCAGTGACTATAGGGAAGAGACCCAGTACTTC.

This sequence joins TRBV29-1 and TRBJ2-3; 13 positions agree with TRBD2. Losses at the gene ends were 5 bases for V and 6 bases for J; bases not matched to a gene: 5. Germline values: CDR1 SQVTM, CDR2 ANQGSEA. The CDR3 contains 14 residues. The CDR3 loop reads CSVTGLAGADTQYF. CDR3 in DNA: TGCAGCGTTACTGGACTAGCGGGGGCCGATACGCAGTATTTT.

This clonotype showed up many times. The V and J genes are TRBV11-3 and TRBJ2-7; possibly TRBD1 for D (6 bases). In germline, CDR1 is SGHNT, CDR2 YENEEA. The CDR3 covers 15 residues. V was shortened by 3 bases and J by 1 base, with 13 bases between the two germline ends. CDR3 sequence reads: CASSFPGHTSYEQYF. CDR3 DNA sequence: TGTGCCAGCAGCTTTCCGGGACATACTTCCTACGAGCAGTACTTC.

This chain connects TRBV11-2 to TRBJ2-6; D ambiguous. V was pared by 5 bases and J by 6 bases, with 29 bases between. Germline CDR1 and CDR2: SGHAT and FQNNGV. The CDR3 sequence is 20 residues long. The CDR3 is CASSPRTEKVWVMQANVLTF. DNA for the CDR3: TGTGCCAGCAGCCCCCGAACGGAAAAGGTTTGGGTTATGCAGGCCAACGTCCTGACTTTC.

The rearrangement joins TRBV28 to TRBJ1-5; D remains unclear. Per the germline V gene, CDR1 is MDHEN and CDR2 is SYDVKM. This CDR3 has 14 amino acids. The ends were cut back, 8 bases at V and 0 bases at J, with 11 bases in the middle. This CDR3 reads CASGGIYSNQPQHF. The CDR3 region has the DNA TGTGCCAGCGGAGGGATCTATAGCAATCAGCCCCAGCATTTT.

Concerning this clonotype itself: One junction end disagrees with the germline gene, perhaps due to a read error. V gene TRBV27 combines with J gene TRBJ1-5, with TRBD1 identical over 7 bases. The CDR3 has 14 residues. Germline V CDR1 and CDR2: MNHEY, SMNVEV (reference sequence). The CDR3 here is CAGSYQGVGQPQHF. CDR3 bases: TGTGCCGGCAGCTACCAGGGGGTCGGACAGCCCCAGCATTTT.

The CDR3 DNA reads as TGCGCCAGCAGCCAAGTTGGCGGGGGGGTGGGAGAGCAGTACTTC. Protein product: CASSQVGGGVGEQYF. The J gene is TRBJ2-4, the V gene TRBV4-1; 9 nucleotides line up with TRBD2. Germline V gives CDR1 MGHRA, CDR2 YSYEKL. This CDR3 has 15 residues. J gave up 13 bases and V 1 base, and 11 bases lay outside the gene matches.

In this sample, this clonotype turned up many times. The chain uses TRBV6-2 or TRBV6-3 and TRBJ2-7; weak D call: TRBD2 (5 bases). Germline lookup yields CDR1 MNHEY and CDR2 SVGEGT. Trimming took 0 bases from V and 9 from J, leaving 18 bases between them. The CDR3 contains 15 residues. CDR3 loop: CASSYSSRGKSGQYF. The CDR3 DNA is TGTGCCAGCAGTTACTCTTCCCGGGGAAAGAGCGGGCAGTACTTC.

The gene calls are TRBV5-5 and TRBJ2-1; a possible D gene is TRBD2 (6 bases). Germline V gene sequence: CDR1 SGHKS, CDR2 YYEKEE (reference sequence). Between the trimmed V and J ends, which lost 2 bases and 6 bases, there was a span of 12 bases. The CDR3 has 14 residues. The chain's CDR3 is CASSLNWRGNEQFF. The DNA for the CDR3 is TGTGCCAGCAGCTTAAACTGGAGGGGCAATGAGCAGTTCTTC.

This chain links TRBV29-1 with TRBJ2-3, with a tentative D call TRBD2 (6 bases). There are 14 residues in the CDR3. The germline V gene encodes CDR1 SQVTM and CDR2 ANQGSEA. The V gene lost 5 bases and the J gene lost 2 bases, with 14 bases spanning the gap. In nucleotides, the CDR3 is TGCAGCGTTACCGTCGGAGGGGCCACAGATACGCAGTATTTT. It is translated as CSVTVGGATDTQYF.

This clonotype was found many times. The chain employs TRBV7-2 and TRBJ2-3; D gene unclear. Trimming left V 5 bases short and J 0 bases short, with 15 bases between. The CDR3 is made up of 16 amino acids. The germline V gene has CDR1 SGHTA and CDR2 FQGNSA. Here the CDR3 DNA reads TGTGCCAGCAGCCGCACTACACCATATAGCACAGATACGCAGTATTTT. Amino acid sequence: CASSRTTPYSTDTQYF.

This rearrangement joins TRBV15 to TRBJ2-3; 8 nucleotides line up with TRBD2. The V segment lost 4 bases and the J segment 4 bases; nucleotides outside the gene matches: 1. Germline-derived CDR1 and CDR2 are LNHNV and YYDKDF (reference sequence). This CDR3 is built from 13 residues. The DNA for the CDR3 is TGTGCCACCAGCAAAGCGGGAGCAGATACGCAGTATTTT. Translated: CATSKAGADTQYF.

This chain uses TRBV7-9 with TRBJ1-6; no clear D. Germline CDR1 and CDR2: SEHNR and FQNEAQ (reference sequence). The V end lost 5 bases, the J end lost 6 bases, and 23 bases lay between the germline ends. The CDR3 contains 18 residues. CDR3 in amino acids: CASSPPPLGITGNSPLHF. CDR3 in DNA: TGTGCCAGCAGCCCCCCCCCTCTAGGCATTACCGGTAATTCACCCCTCCACTTT.

The J gene is TRBJ2-7, the V gene TRBV6-2 or TRBV6-3; 10 nucleotides align to TRBD1. V shed 6 bases, J shed 1 base, and the junction held 9 bases outside the gene matches. Germline CDR1 reads MNHEY; CDR2 reads SVGEGT. The CDR3 length is 16 residues. The chain's CDR3 is CASRATGGASSYEQYF. The CDR3, as DNA: TGTGCCAGCAGGGCGACAGGGGGCGCATCGTCCTACGAGCAGTACTTC.

A few counts support this clonotype. J is TRBJ1-2 and V is TRBV5-1; D is undetermined. The CDR3 length is 14 residues. V was shortened by 2 bases and J by 8 bases, with 16 bases between the two germline ends. Per germline, CDR1 SGHRS and CDR2 YFSETQ. In DNA form, the CDR3 reads TGCGCCAGCAGCTTCGAGGACCGTTATCTGGGCTACACCTTC. Its translation is CASSFEDRYLGYTF.

This rearrangement joins TRBV14 to TRBJ1-1; TRBD1 aligns across 9 bases. The CDR3 is 21 amino acids. Germline values: CDR1 SGHDN, CDR2 FVKESK. J lost 5 bases, V lost 4 bases, and 26 bases had no gene match. The DNA of the CDR3 is TGTGCCAGCAGCCCTCCTTACAGGGGGCGTGGGACTCGAATTGGTCATACTGAAGCTTTCTTT. It codes for CASSPPYRGRGTRIGHTEAFF.

The genes are TRBV2 and TRBJ2-3; 9 positions agree with TRBD2. The CDR3 covers 16 residues. Germline values: CDR1 SNHLY, CDR2 FYNNEI. V dropped 8 bases and J dropped 4; count of bases not matched to a gene: 13. The CDR3 region has the DNA TGTGCCAGCCGAAGGCTAGCGGGAAGGGGGGCAGATACGCAGTATTTT. Translation gives CASRRLAGRGADTQYF.

This chain joins TRBV6-6 and TRBJ2-7; no clear D gene. Germline V gene lookup returns CDR1 MNHNY and CDR2 SVGAGI (reference sequence). V gave up 8 bases and J gave up 7 bases, with 12 bases separating them. This CDR3 has 11 residues. In nucleotides, the CDR3 is TGTGCCAGCGGACGGGTAAATGAGCAGTACTTC. Translating it yields CASGRVNEQYF.